This entry features one TCR beta chain sequence. Its antigen is currently unknown. These data are taken from a study of CD8 T cells in Susac syndrome. Background on the study: Patients with Susac syndrome were therapy-naive, on corticosteroids, or on intravenous immunoglobulin alone at blood draw.

The V end was cut by 1 base, the J end by 4 bases, with 14 bases between. Per germline, CDR1 SGHAT and CDR2 FQDESV (reference sequence). CDR3 length: 16 amino acids. An amount of RNA that ranged from roughly 0.45 to 1 ug was reverse transcribed with random hexamers. Via MiXCR, TCRdb re-called the immunoSEQ multiplex PCR reads, giving one row per CDR3 protein. This sample has roughly 140,000 distinct CDR3 sequences, with roughly 96% found just once. Sequencing of TCR beta was carried out in blood CD8+ and CD4+ T cells. Points from the study as a whole: Susac syndrome CD4+ T cell repertoires showed no clonal expansion.

The source is a human donor with Susac syndrome. The V gene is TRBV11-1, the J gene TRBJ2-1; tentatively, D is TRBD2 (7 bases). Sequences were obtained from CD4+ T cells from PBMCs. The CDR3 region is CASSLVQRGAYNEQFF. CDR3 nucleotides: TGTGCCAGCAGCTTAGTCCAACGGGGGGCTTACAATGAGCAGTTCTTC. Full variable domain (rest looked up from reference TRBV11-1 and TRBJ2-1): EAEVAQSPRYKITEKSQAVAFWCDPISGHATLYWYRQILGQGPELLVQFQDESVVDDSQLPKDRFSAERLKGVDSTLKIQPAELGDSAMYLCASSLVQRGAYNEQFFGPGTRLTVL.